One and the same sample provided the 4 T cell receptor beta chains below, sequenced in a study of radiation and T cells in renal cell carcinoma. Time point meaning: blood 2 weeks post-SBRT. The treatment: 15 Gy SBRT to primary tumor, nephrectomy 4 weeks later. Clones were sequenced by immunoSEQ multiplex PCR, and TCRdb holds only the in-frame ones, with some missing. This sample has about 130,000 clones, with 81% found just once. The sequences come from blood, collected from a patient whose treatment included radiotherapy and nephrectomy. These receptors were obtained from a man aged 50 or older with renal cell carcinoma.

The rearrangement links TRBV6-5 to TRBJ1-5, with D unresolved. Germline values: CDR1 MNHEY, CDR2 SVGAGI. There are 11 residues in the CDR3. The V end lost 7 bases, the J end lost 4 bases, and 5 bases lay between the germline ends. This CDR3 is CASTPNQPQHF. CDR3 bases: TGTGCCAGCACCCCAAATCAGCCCCAGCATTTT.

Judged by abundance, this clone is large (0.1 to 1%). V gene TRBV27 combines with J gene TRBJ2-3, with D uncertain. V lost 1 base and J lost 4, with 12 bases in between. CDR1 is MNHEY and CDR2 is SMNVEV in the germline V gene (reference sequence). CDR3 size: 15 residues. CDR3 in DNA: TGTGCCAGCAGTTTATTCGGTGGACGGGCAGATACGCAGTATTTT. Its protein product is CASSLFGGRADTQYF.

The rearrangement uses TRBV2 and TRBJ1-6, with 7 bases aligning to TRBD1. The CDR3 has 14 residues. Germline V gives CDR1 SNHLY, CDR2 FYNNEI. J lost 13 bases, V lost 6 bases, and 12 bases had no gene match. CDR3 region: CASRAGTEGHPLHF. The CDR3 nucleotides are TGTGCCAGCAGGGCCGGGACAGAGGGCCACCCCCTCCACTTT.

The CDR3: CASSEREGSETQYF. The DNA of the CDR3 is TGTGCCAGCAGCGAGAGGGAGGGCTCTGAGACCCAGTACTTC. This chain links TRBV11-2 with TRBJ2-5; 7 bases map to TRBD2. The V gene end was trimmed by 5 bases and the J gene end by 5 bases; junction bases not matched to a gene: 8. The CDR3 is 14 amino acids. Germline V gives CDR1 SGHAT, CDR2 FQNNGV.